This is a list of T cell receptor beta chains from one sample in a study of shared clonotypes between healthy human individuals. Libraries were prepared by immunoSEQ multiplex PCR; TCRdb keeps only in-frame clonotypes and omits some of them. The table includes 640,000 or so clones, 72% detected once. The sequencing input was memory CD4+ T cells sorted from blood. Receptors were obtained from a woman aged 25 to 39 in good health. CDR3s include the opening cysteine and the closing phenylalanine or tryptophan. A D gene is named only where the DNA matches it firmly. Not every row has a clone size; where given, it reads once, few, many or a size class.

TRBD2 | TRBJ2-1 | few | TRBV7-2 | CASSLALVAGGGNEQFF | TGTGCCAGCAGCTTAGCGCTAGTAGCGGGAGGGGGAAATGAGCAGTTCTTC
NA | TRBJ1-5 | NA | TRBV6-6 | CASRGGPYSNQPQHF | TGTGCCAGCAGAGGGGGACCGTATAGCAATCAGCCCCAGCATTTT
TRBD1 | TRBJ2-7 | NA | TRBV28 | CASSSPGTASYEQYF | TGTGCCAGCAGTTCACCAGGGACAGCCTCCTACGAGCAGTACTTC
TRBD2 | TRBJ2-4 | few | TRBV2 | CASSEGLAVAKNIQYF | TGTGCCAGCAGTGAAGGACTAGCAGTAGCCAAAAACATTCAGTACTTC
NA | TRBJ2-1 | NA | TRBV29-1 | CSVEIGKLASYNEQFF | TGCAGCGTTGAAATAGGGAAGCTAGCCTCCTACAATGAGCAGTTCTTC
NA | TRBJ1-4 | NA | TRBV7-6 | CASRLGTGNNEKLFF | TGTGCCAGCAGATTAGGCACAGGGAATAATGAAAAACTGTTTTTT
TRBD2 | TRBJ2-1 | NA | TRBV30 | CACSYGTIDNEQFF | TGTGCCTGCAGTTACGGGACTATCGACAATGAGCAGTTCTTC
TRBD1 | TRBJ2-3 | NA | TRBV19 | CASRDRGRTFTDTQYF | TGTGCCAGTAGGGACAGGGGGCGCACGTTTACAGATACGCAGTATTTT
NA | TRBJ2-1 | once | TRBV30 | CAWSVDGYEQFF | TGTGCCTGGAGTGTCGATGGATATGAGCAGTTCTTC
NA | TRBJ1-1 | once | TRBV28 | CASTQWGKNTEAFF | TGTGCCAGCACCCAATGGGGAAAGAACACTGAAGCTTTCTTT
NA | TRBJ2-5 | NA | TRBV19 | CASSRAIQETQYF | TGTGCCAGTAGTAGAGCGATCCAAGAGACCCAGTACTTC
NA | TRBJ2-7 | NA | TRBV7-7 | CASRQTATTYEQYF | TGTGCCAGCAGACAAACAGCGACTACCTACGAGCAGTACTTC
NA | TRBJ2-3 | NA | TRBV20-1 | CSAKDFDTQYF | TGCAGTGCTAAAGACTTCGATACGCAGTATTTT
NA | TRBJ2-1 | NA | TRBV9 | CASSVVAGINNEQFF | TGTGCCAGCAGCGTAGTTGCGGGAATAAACAATGAGCAGTTCTTC
NA | TRBJ2-3 | NA | TRBV7-2 | CASSTSALVADTQYF | TGTGCCAGCAGCACATCTGCGCTAGTTGCAGATACGCAGTATTTT
TRBD1 | TRBJ2-4 | NA | TRBV13 | CASSPGTGNIQYF | TGTGCCAGCAGCCCAGGGACAGGAAACATTCAGTACTTC
NA | TRBJ2-3 | NA | TRBV21-1 | CASSQVTSTDTQYF | TGTGCCAGCAGCCAAGTTACCAGCACAGATACGCAGTATTTT
TRBD1 | TRBJ1-1 | NA | TRBV15 | CATSVDRGRETEAFF | TGTGCCACCAGCGTGGACAGGGGAAGAGAAACTGAAGCTTTCTTT
TRBD1 | TRBJ1-2 | NA | TRBV18 | CASSPPLGGQRVDGYTF | TGTGCCAGCTCACCGCCCCTTGGGGGACAGAGGGTGGATGGCTACACCTTC
TRBD2 | TRBJ2-5 | NA | TRBV4-1 | CASEPSGRAGGTQYF | TGCGCCAGCGAACCTAGCGGGAGGGCCGGGGGGACCCAGTACTTC
NA | TRBJ1-5 | NA | TRBV9 | CASSKGPAEEPQHF | TGTGCCAGCAGCAAGGGACCGGCAGAGGAGCCCCAGCATTTT
NA | TRBJ2-5 | NA | TRBV30 | CAWRRTRSSGTQYF | TGTGCCTGGAGGCGTACAAGGTCCTCTGGGACCCAGTACTTC
TRBD2 | TRBJ2-3 | few | TRBV27 | CASSLRTSGPPDTQYF | TGTGCCAGCAGTTTGCGTACTAGCGGTCCCCCAGATACGCAGTATTTT
TRBD2 | TRBJ2-1 | NA | TRBV7-9 | CASSFSGRTFYNEQFF | TGTGCCAGCAGCTTTAGCGGGAGGACCTTCTACAATGAGCAGTTCTTC
NA | TRBJ2-7 | NA | TRBV25-1 | CATSSSDNYEQYF | TGTGCCACCTCTTCTTCGGATAACTACGAGCAGTACTTC
NA | TRBJ2-1 | NA | TRBV10-3 | CAIMGQTRNEQFF | TGTGCCATCATGGGGCAGACAAGGAATGAGCAGTTCTTC
TRBD2 | TRBJ2-1 | NA | TRBV5-1 | CASSSILAGDYNEQFF | TGCGCCAGCAGCTCTATACTAGCGGGAGATTACAATGAGCAGTTCTTC
TRBD2 | TRBJ2-7 | once | TRBV5-4 | CASSSHLGLGYEQYF | TGTGCCAGCAGCTCCCACTTGGGACTAGGCTACGAGCAGTACTTC
NA | TRBJ2-3 | NA | TRBV29-1 | CSVDSQDTQYF | TGCAGCGTGGACTCGCAGGATACGCAGTATTTT
TRBD2 | TRBJ2-5 | NA | TRBV7-9 | CASSPGLAGETQYF | TGTGCCAGCAGCCCGGGACTAGCGGGAGAGACCCAGTACTTC
NA | TRBJ2-1 | many | TRBV5-1 | CASSLMGEEQFF | TGCGCCAGCAGCTTAATGGGAGAGGAGCAGTTCTTC
NA | TRBJ1-5 | few | TRBV18 | CASSPPNREGQPQHF | TGTGCCAGCTCACCCCCGAACAGGGAAGGTCAGCCCCAGCATTTT
NA | TRBJ2-1 | NA | TRBV29-1 | CSVEERGGGEQFF | TGCAGCGTTGAAGAGAGGGGCGGCGGTGAGCAGTTCTTC
NA | TRBJ2-6 | NA | TRBV19 | CASSSLGQGFSGANVLTF | TGTGCCAGTAGTAGCCTGGGCCAGGGCTTTTCAGGGGCCAACGTCCTGACTTTC
NA | TRBJ2-1 | NA | TRBV9 | CASSVLSGGYNEQFF | TGTGCCAGCAGCGTATTGTCTGGCGGATACAATGAGCAGTTCTTC
NA | TRBJ1-3 | NA | TRBV28 | CASSTGLIGGNTIYF | TGTGCCAGCAGTACGGGTCTTATAGGGGGAAACACCATATATTTT
TRBD1 | TRBJ1-2 | NA | TRBV18 | CASSQNRGPNYGYTF | TGTGCCAGCTCGCAAAACAGGGGACCAAACTATGGCTACACCTTC
TRBD2 | TRBJ2-3 | NA | TRBV5-1 | CASTSLSGREADTQYF | TGCGCCAGCACCTCGCTTAGCGGGAGAGAAGCAGATACGCAGTATTTT
NA | TRBJ2-1 | NA | TRBV11-2 | CAVGRNEQFF | TGTGCTGTCGGTCGCAATGAGCAGTTCTTC
NA | TRBJ1-1 | NA | TRBV5-5 | CASSKGHDIAEAFF | TGTGCCAGCAGCAAGGGACATGACATCGCTGAAGCTTTCTTT
NA | TRBJ2-4 | NA | TRBV5-4 | CASSLGRNIQYF | TGTGCCAGCAGCTTGGGACGAAACATTCAGTACTTC
TRBD2 | TRBJ2-5 | NA | TRBV7-8 | CASSRRPTSGKGYETQYF | TGTGCCAGCAGCCGACGACCAACTAGCGGGAAGGGATATGAGACCCAGTACTTC
TRBD1 | TRBJ1-5 | NA | TRBV29-1 | CSDGQGEDQPQHF | TGCAGCGACGGACAGGGCGAGGATCAGCCCCAGCATTTT
NA | TRBJ1-1 | NA | TRBV6-5 | CASSYWGTTEAFF | TGTGCCAGCAGTTACTGGGGTACCACTGAAGCTTTCTTT
NA | TRBJ1-1 | NA | TRBV7-3 | CASSPGHQNTEAFF | TGTGCCAGCAGCCCCGGACACCAGAACACTGAAGCTTTCTTT
NA | TRBJ1-5 | NA | TRBV18 | CASSPGESQPQHF | TGTGCCAGCTCACCAGGGGAGTCTCAGCCCCAGCATTTT
NA | TRBJ2-5 | NA | TRBV28 | CASTPGHIQETQYF | TGTGCCAGTACCCCCGGACACATCCAAGAGACCCAGTACTTC
TRBD1 | TRBJ2-7 | NA | TRBV25-1 | CASGDRYEQYF | TGTGCCAGCGGGGACAGATACGAGCAGTACTTC
TRBD2 | TRBJ2-3 | NA | TRBV2 | CASSEIAGYTDTQYF | TGTGCCAGCAGTGAAATAGCGGGTTACACAGATACGCAGTATTTT
TRBD2 | TRBJ2-3 | many | TRBV10-3 | CAISGGSGSWDTQYF | TGTGCCATCAGTGGTGGGAGCGGGAGTTGGGATACGCAGTATTTT
TRBD2 | TRBJ2-1 | NA | TRBV19 | CATTLSGRASEQFF | TGTGCCACCACCCTTAGCGGGAGGGCCTCTGAGCAGTTCTTC
TRBD1 | TRBJ1-4 | NA | TRBV4-1 | CASSPGTDRTNEKLFF | TGCGCCAGCAGCCCGGGGACAGACAGAACTAATGAAAAACTGTTTTTT
TRBD1 | TRBJ1-5 | NA | TRBV28 | CASQGQGEFQPQHF | TGTGCCAGCCAGGGCCAGGGGGAATTTCAGCCCCAGCATTTT
NA | TRBJ2-1 | NA | TRBV4-1 | CASSQDPRAWSNEQFF | TGCGCCAGCAGCCAAGACCCCAGGGCCTGGTCGAATGAGCAGTTCTTC